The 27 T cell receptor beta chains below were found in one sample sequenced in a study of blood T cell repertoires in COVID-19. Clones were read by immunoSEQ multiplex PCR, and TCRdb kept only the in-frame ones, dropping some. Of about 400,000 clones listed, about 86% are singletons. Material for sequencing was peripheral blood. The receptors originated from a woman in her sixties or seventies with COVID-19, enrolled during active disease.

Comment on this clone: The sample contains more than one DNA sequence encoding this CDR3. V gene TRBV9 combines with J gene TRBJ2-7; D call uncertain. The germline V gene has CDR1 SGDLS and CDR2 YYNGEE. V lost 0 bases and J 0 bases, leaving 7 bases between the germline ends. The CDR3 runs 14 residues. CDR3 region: CASSVGTASYEQYF. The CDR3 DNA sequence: TGTGCCAGCAGCGTAGGAACTGCCTCCTACGAGCAGTACTTC.

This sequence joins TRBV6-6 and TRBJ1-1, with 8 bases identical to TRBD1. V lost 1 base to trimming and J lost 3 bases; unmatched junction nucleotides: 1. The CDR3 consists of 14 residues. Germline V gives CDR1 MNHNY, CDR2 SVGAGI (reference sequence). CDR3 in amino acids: CASSYYRGDTEAFF. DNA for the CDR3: TGTGCCAGCAGTTACTACAGGGGGGACACTGAAGCTTTCTTT.

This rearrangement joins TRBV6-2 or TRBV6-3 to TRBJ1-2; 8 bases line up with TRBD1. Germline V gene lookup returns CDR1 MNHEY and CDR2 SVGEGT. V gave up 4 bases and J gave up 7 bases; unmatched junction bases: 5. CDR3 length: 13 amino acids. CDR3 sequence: CASSSPDRGGYTF. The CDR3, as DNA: TGTGCCAGCAGTTCACCCGACAGGGGTGGCTACACCTTC.

CDR3 coding DNA: TGTGCCAGCAGCCAAGAATGGGAGGACACCGGGGAGCTGTTTTTT. Its protein is CASSQEWEDTGELFF. V is TRBV3-1 (or the pseudogene TRBV3-2) and J is TRBJ2-2, with D possibly TRBD2 on 6 matching bases. CDR3 length equals 15 residues. Germline V CDR1 and CDR2: LGHDT, YNNKEL (reference sequence). V lost 0 bases to trimming and J lost 3 bases, with 8 bases between them.

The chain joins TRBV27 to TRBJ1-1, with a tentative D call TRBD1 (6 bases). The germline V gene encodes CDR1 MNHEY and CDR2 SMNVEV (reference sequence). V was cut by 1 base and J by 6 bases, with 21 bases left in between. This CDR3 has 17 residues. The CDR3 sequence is CASSLYALNRVNPEAFF. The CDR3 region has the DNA TGTGCCAGCAGTTTATACGCCCTCAACAGGGTTAACCCTGAAGCTTTCTTT.

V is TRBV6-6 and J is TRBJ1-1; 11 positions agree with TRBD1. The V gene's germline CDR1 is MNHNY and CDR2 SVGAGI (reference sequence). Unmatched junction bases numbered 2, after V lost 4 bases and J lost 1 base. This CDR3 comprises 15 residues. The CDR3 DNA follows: TGTGCCAGCAGTTTGGGACAGGGGGGGAACACTGAAGCTTTCTTT. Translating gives CASSLGQGGNTEAFF.

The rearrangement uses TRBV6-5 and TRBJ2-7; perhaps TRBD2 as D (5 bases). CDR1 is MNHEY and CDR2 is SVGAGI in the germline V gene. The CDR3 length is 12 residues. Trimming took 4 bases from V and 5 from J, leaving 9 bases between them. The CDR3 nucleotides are TGTGCCAGCAGTTCCTCCGGGAACGAGCAGTACTTC. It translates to CASSSSGNEQYF.

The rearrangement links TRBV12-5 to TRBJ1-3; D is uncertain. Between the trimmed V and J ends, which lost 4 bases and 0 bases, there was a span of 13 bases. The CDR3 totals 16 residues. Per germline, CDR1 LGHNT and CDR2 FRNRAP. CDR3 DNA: TGTGCTAGTGGTTCCTACTTAGAAAACTCTGGAAACACCATATATTTT. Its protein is CASGSYLENSGNTIYF.

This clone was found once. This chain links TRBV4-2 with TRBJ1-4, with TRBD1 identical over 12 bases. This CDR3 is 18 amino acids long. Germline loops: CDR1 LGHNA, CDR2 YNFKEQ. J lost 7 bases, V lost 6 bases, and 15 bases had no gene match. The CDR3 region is CASRDIFRDRGLSEKLFF. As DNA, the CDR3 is TGTGCCAGCAGGGATATTTTCCGGGACAGGGGGCTAAGTGAAAAACTGTTTTTT.

Written as DNA, the CDR3 is TGTGCCATCAGACGACAAGATCGTAACTATGGCTACACCTTC. Protein: CAIRRQDRNYGYTF. The chain recombines TRBV6-5 with TRBJ1-2; no reliable D call. V lost 10 bases and J 1 base, leaving 16 bases between the germline ends. Germline values: CDR1 MNHEY, CDR2 SVGAGI. This CDR3 has 14 residues.

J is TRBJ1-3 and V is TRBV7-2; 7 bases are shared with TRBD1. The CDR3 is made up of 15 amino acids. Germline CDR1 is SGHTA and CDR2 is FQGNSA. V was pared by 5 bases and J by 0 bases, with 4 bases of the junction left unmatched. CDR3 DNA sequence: TGTGCCAGCAGCCTACAGGGGAACTCTGGAAACACCATATATTTT. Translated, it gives CASSLQGNSGNTIYF.

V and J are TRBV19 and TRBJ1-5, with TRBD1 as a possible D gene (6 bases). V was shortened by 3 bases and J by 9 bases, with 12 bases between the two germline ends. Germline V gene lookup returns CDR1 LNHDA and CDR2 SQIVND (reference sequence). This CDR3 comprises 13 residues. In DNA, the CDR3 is TGTGCCAGTAGTATCGGACAGACTTCGCCCCAGCATTTT. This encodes CASSIGQTSPQHF. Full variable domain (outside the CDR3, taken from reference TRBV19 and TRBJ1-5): DGGITQSPKYLFRKEGQNVTLSCEQNLNHDAMYWYRQDPGQGLRLIYYSQIVNDFQKGDIAEGYSVSREKKESFPLTVTSAQKNPTAFYLCASSIGQTSPQHFGDGTRLSIL.

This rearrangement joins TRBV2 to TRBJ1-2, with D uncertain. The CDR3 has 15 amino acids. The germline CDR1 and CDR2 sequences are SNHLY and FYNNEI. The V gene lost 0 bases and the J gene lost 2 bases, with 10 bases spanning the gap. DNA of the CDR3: TGTGCCAGCAGTGAAGCCTTTAATCGGAACTATGGCTACACCTTC. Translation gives CASSEAFNRNYGYTF.

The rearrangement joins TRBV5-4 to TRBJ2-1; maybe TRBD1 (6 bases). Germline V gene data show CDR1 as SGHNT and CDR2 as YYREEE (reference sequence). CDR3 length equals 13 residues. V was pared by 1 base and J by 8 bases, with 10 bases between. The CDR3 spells CASSLLGADEQFF. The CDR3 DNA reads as TGTGCCAGCAGCTTGTTGGGGGCAGATGAGCAGTTCTTC. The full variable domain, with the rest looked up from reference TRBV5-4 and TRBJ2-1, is ETGVTQSPTHLIKTRGQQVTLRCSSQSGHNTVSWYQQALGQGPQFIFQYYREEENGRGNFPPRFSGLQFPNYSSELNVNALELDDSALYLCASSLLGADEQFFGPGTRLTVL.

The CDR3 region has the DNA TGTGCCAGCTCACCGGGCATAGGCACTGAAGCTTTCTTT. Protein product: CASSPGIGTEAFF. The rearrangement links TRBV18 to TRBJ1-1; D is unclear. CDR3 length: 13 residues. The germline gives CDR1 KGHSH, CDR2 LQKENI. V lost 3 bases to trimming and J lost 4 bases, with 9 bases between them.

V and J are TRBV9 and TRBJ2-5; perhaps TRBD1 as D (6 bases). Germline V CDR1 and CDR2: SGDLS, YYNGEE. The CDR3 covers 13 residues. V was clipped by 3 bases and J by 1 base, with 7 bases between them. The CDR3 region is CASSGGLQETQYF. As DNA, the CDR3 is TGTGCCAGCAGCGGGGGGCTCCAAGAGACCCAGTACTTC.

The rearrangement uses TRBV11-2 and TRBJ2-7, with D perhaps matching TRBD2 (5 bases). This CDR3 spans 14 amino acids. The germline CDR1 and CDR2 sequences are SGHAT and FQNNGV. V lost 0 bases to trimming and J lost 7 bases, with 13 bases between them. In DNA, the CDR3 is TGTGCCAGCAGCTTAGATGTCTCCCCGGGGGAGCAGTACTTC. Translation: CASSLDVSPGEQYF.

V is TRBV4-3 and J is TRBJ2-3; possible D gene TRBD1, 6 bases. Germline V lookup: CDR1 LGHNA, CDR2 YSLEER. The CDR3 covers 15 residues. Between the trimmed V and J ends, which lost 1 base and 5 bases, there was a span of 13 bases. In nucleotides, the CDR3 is TGCGCCAGCAGCCAAGGTTCAGGGGTGGGAGATACGCAGTATTTT. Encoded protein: CASSQGSGVGDTQYF.

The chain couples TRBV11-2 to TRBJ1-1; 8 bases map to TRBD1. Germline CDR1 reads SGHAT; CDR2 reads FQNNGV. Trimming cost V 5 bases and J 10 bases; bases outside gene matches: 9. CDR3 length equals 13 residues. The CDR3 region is CASSTPGQGTAFF. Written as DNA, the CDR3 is TGTGCCAGCAGCACACCCGGACAGGGAACAGCTTTCTTT.

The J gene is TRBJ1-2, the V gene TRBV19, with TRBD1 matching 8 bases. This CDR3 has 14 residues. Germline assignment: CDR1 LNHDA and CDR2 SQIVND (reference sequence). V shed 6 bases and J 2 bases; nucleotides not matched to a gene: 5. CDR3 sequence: CASSAQGANYGYTF. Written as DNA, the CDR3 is TGTGCCAGTAGCGCCCAGGGGGCCAACTATGGCTACACCTTC.

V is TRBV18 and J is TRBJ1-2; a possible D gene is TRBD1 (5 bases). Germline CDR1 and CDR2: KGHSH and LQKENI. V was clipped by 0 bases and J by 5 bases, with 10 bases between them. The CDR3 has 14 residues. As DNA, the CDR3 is TGTGCCAGCTCACCACCGAGACAGCCGTATGGCTACACCTTC. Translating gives CASSPPRQPYGYTF.

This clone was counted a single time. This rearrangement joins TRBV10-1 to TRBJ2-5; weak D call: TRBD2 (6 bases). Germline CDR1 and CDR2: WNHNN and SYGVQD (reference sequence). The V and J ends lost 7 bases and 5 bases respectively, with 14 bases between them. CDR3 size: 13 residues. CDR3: CASTFSGVETQYF. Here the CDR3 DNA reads TGCGCCAGCACCTTCTCGGGGGTGGAGACCCAGTACTTC.

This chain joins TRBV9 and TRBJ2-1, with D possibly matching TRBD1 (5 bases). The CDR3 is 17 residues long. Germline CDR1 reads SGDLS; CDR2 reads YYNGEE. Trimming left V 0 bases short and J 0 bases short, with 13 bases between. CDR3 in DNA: TGTGCCAGCAGCGTAGGGGGCAGCTTGACCTCCTACAATGAGCAGTTCTTC. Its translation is CASSVGGSLTSYNEQFF. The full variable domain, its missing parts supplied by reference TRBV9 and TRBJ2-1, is DSGVTQTPKHLITATGQRVTLRCSPRSGDLSVYWYQQSLDQGLQFLIQYYNGEERAKGNILERFSAQQFPDLHSELNLSSLELGDSALYFCASSVGGSLTSYNEQFFGPGTRLTVL.

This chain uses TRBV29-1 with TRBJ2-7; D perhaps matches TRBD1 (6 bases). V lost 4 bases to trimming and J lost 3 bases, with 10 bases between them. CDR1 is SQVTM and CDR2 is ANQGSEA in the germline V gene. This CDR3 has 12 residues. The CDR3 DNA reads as TGCAGCGTTGCGAGACAGGACTACGAGCAGTACTTC. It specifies CSVARQDYEQYF.

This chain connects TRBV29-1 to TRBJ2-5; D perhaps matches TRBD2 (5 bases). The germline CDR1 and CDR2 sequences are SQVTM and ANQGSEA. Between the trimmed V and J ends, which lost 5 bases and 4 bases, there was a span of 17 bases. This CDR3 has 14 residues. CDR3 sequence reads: CSVSLLMAGETQYF. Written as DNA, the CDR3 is TGCAGCGTTAGCCTACTGATGGCGGGAGAGACCCAGTACTTC.

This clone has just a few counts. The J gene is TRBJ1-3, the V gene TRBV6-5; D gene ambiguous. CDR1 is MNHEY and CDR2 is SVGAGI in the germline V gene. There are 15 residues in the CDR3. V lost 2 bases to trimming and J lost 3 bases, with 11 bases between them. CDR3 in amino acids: CASSYDARGGNTIYF. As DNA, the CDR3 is TGTGCCAGCAGTTACGACGCGCGGGGTGGAAACACCATATATTTT.

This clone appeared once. CDR3 nucleotides: TGTGCCAGCAGTTACTCATGGCAGGGGGTCGCCGGGGAGCTGTTTTTT. Encoded protein: CASSYSWQGVAGELFF. V is TRBV6-6 and J is TRBJ2-2; 7 bases are shared with TRBD1. This CDR3 is built from 16 residues. From germline, CDR1 is MNHNY and CDR2 SVGAGI (reference sequence). V shed 0 bases and J 6 bases; nucleotides not matched to a gene: 7.